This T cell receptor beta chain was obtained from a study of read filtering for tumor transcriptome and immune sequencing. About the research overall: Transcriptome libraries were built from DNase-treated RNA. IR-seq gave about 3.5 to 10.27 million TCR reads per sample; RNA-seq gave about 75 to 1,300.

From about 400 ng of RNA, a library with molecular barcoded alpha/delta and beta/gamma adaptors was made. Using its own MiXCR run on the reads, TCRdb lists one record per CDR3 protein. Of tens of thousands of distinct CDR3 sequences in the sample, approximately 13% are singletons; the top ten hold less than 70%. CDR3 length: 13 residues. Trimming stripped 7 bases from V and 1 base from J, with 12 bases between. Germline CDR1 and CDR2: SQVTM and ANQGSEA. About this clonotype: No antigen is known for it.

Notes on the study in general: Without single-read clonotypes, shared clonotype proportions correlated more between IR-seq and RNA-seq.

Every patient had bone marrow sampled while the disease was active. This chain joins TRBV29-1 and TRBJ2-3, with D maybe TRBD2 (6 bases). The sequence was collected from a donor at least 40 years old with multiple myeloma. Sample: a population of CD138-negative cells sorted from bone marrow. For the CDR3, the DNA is TGCAGCGCACTACTAGCCCGCACAGATACGCAGTATTTT. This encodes CSALLARTDTQYF.